The 3 T cell receptor beta chains below all came from one sample that was sequenced in a study of memory CD4+ T cells and cytomegalovirus serostatus. Single viable CD3+CD4+CD8-CD45RO+ cells were sorted as the memory CD4+ T cells. Only in-frame clones appear in the TCRdb table, and some are missing; sequencing was by immunoSEQ multiplex PCR. The table records around 61,000 clones, over 80% of them present only once. Sequencing was done on a sample of memory CD4+ T cells from blood. The origin of the receptors is an adult in good health and CMV-seronegative.

V is TRBV18 and J is TRBJ2-1; D is undetermined. Trimming pared 2 bases from V and 2 bases from J, leaving 7 bases between. The germline V gene has CDR1 KGHSH and CDR2 LQKENI. The CDR3 loop spans 14 amino acids. The CDR3 here is CASSPKGTYNEQFF. CDR3 bases: TGTGCCAGCTCACCAAAGGGTACCTACAATGAGCAGTTCTTC.

CDR3 DNA: TGTGCCAGCAGCGTAGGTTCCAGAGTCGGCGAGCAGTACTTC. Amino acids: CASSVGSRVGEQYF. This chain connects TRBV9 to TRBJ2-7; D unclear. The CDR3 runs 14 residues. Per the germline V gene, CDR1 is SGDLS and CDR2 is YYNGEE. The V gene lost 0 bases and the J gene lost 6 bases, with 13 bases spanning the gap.

The V gene is TRBV18, the J gene TRBJ1-4; D gene uncertain. CDR3 length equals 14 residues. CDR1 and CDR2 (germline): KGHSH, LQKENI. The V gene lost 2 bases and the J gene lost 0 bases, with 4 bases spanning the gap. CDR3 nucleotide sequence: TGTGCCAGCTCACCAGGGGCAACTAATGAAAAACTGTTTTTT. Residues: CASSPGATNEKLFF.